This T cell receptor beta chain comes out of a study of blood T cell repertoires in COVID-19. About the research overall: Donors in the United States, Italy and Spain gave samples during acute or convalescent COVID-19. T cells, B-cell-depleted T cells, or PBMCs supplied cDNA or gDNA.

As handled by the study authors: Using reference gene primer amplification, nucleated cell counts were estimated. Clones were read by immunoSEQ multiplex PCR, and TCRdb kept only the in-frame ones, dropping some. V, J and clone size were drawn from that table, and D and trimming were deduced from the DNA. The sample lists under 150,000 clones; approximately 90% were seen once. Between the trimmed V and J ends, which lost 1 base and 6 bases, there was a span of 15 bases. The germline V gene encodes CDR1 GTSNPN and CDR2 SVGIG (reference sequence). The CDR3 runs to 14 residues. This chain links TRBV30 with TRBJ1-1; D is undetermined. Sequenced: peripheral blood. The source is a man aged 50-60 years with acute or convalescent COVID-19. Written as DNA, the CDR3 is TGTGCCTGGAGTGGAGACTCCCTCTTCGCTGAAGCTTTCTTT. This gives the protein CAWSGDSLFAEAFF.